The 32 T cell receptor beta chains below were found in one sample sequenced in a study of blood T cell repertoires in COVID-19. TCRdb's table, derived via immunoSEQ multiplex PCR, lists solely in-frame clones and lacks some. This table has roughly 300,000 clones, less than 85% appearing once. Sample: PBMCs or T cells enriched from blood (not recorded which). Receptors originate from a woman between 45 and 65 years old who had recovered from COVID-19.

The chain recombines TRBV18 with TRBJ1-1; 9 bases line up with TRBD1. J lost 0 bases, V lost 1 base, and 6 bases had no gene match. Germline-derived CDR1 and CDR2 are KGHSH and LQKENI. This CDR3 spans 17 amino acids. CDR3 in amino acids: CASSPRLQGAMNTEAFF. The CDR3 region has the DNA TGTGCCAGCTCACCACGTCTACAGGGGGCCATGAACACTGAAGCTTTCTTT.

This clone was found a few times. V is TRBV6-5 and J is TRBJ2-3, with D perhaps TRBD2 (7 bases). In germline, CDR1 is MNHEY, CDR2 SVGAGI. Deletions cut 7 bases from V and 1 base from J, with 9 bases between. This CDR3 contains 13 residues. The DNA of the CDR3 is TGTGCCAGCACCGGGGGGCGCACAGATACGCAGTATTTT. It translates to CASTGGRTDTQYF.

The chain joins TRBV6-5 to TRBJ2-7; D is possibly TRBD1 (6 bases). The CDR3 extends over 13 amino acids. The V gene's germline CDR1 is MNHEY and CDR2 SVGAGI. Trimming took off 6 bases at V and 4 bases at J, with 13 bases between the two ends. The CDR3 protein is CASRVNRAYEQYF. DNA of the CDR3: TGTGCCAGCAGGGTGAACAGGGCTTACGAGCAGTACTTC.

The gene calls are TRBV7-2 and TRBJ2-2; 9 nucleotides agree with TRBD2. J was trimmed by 5 bases and V by 3 bases; bases with no gene match: 10. Germline assignment: CDR1 SGHTA and CDR2 FQGNSA. This CDR3 comprises 17 residues. The CDR3 coding sequence is TGTGCCAGCAGCTTTATAGTGCGTCTAGCGGGGACCGGGGAGCTGTTTTTT. Translation: CASSFIVRLAGTGELFF. Full variable domain (remainder filled in from reference TRBV7-2 and TRBJ2-2): GAGVSQSPSNKVTEKGKDVELRCDPISGHTALYWYRQSLGQGLEFLIYFQGNSAPDKSGLPSDRFSAERTGGSVSTLTIQRTQQEDSAVYLCASSFIVRLAGTGELFFGEGSRLTVL.

The chain has TRBV19 and TRBJ1-1; D is undetermined. Trimming removed 3 bases at V and 11 bases at J, with 13 bases between. The CDR3 spans 12 residues. Germline assignment: CDR1 LNHDA and CDR2 SQIVND (reference sequence). CDR3 in DNA: TGTGCCAGTAGTATGACCGGGGTTGGGGCTTTCTTT. It translates to CASSMTGVGAFF.

The DNA of the CDR3 is TGTGCCAGCAGCATACTAGCGGGAGGAACAGATACGCAGTATTTT. Encoded protein: CASSILAGGTDTQYF. V usage is TRBV5-5 and J usage is TRBJ2-3; 12 nucleotides line up with TRBD2. V lost 4 bases, J lost 3 bases, and 3 bases stayed unmatched. The CDR3 has 15 residues. Looked up from germline, CDR1 is SGHKS and CDR2 is YYEKEE (reference sequence).

The V and J genes are TRBV18 and TRBJ1-3; 7 positions agree with TRBD1. This CDR3 is 16 amino acids long. V shed 3 bases and J 0 bases; nucleotides not matched to a gene: 5. CDR1 is KGHSH and CDR2 is LQKENI in the germline V gene. CDR3 in amino acids: CASSPLQGPSGNTIYF. CDR3 DNA: TGTGCCAGCTCACCTTTACAGGGGCCCTCTGGAAACACCATATATTTT.

The chain couples TRBV29-1 to TRBJ2-2; maybe TRBD2 (6 bases). V lost 7 bases to trimming and J lost 4 bases, with 10 bases between them. Looked up from germline, CDR1 is SQVTM and CDR2 is ANQGSEA. This CDR3 region has 12 residues. The CDR3 reads CSAGTPTGELFF. As DNA, the CDR3 is TGCAGCGCCGGGACTCCCACCGGGGAGCTGTTTTTT.

This sequence joins TRBV19 and TRBJ1-1; TRBD1 is a possible D gene (6 bases). V lost 2 bases and J lost 7, with 17 bases in between. Germline V CDR1 and CDR2: LNHDA, SQIVND (reference sequence). CDR3 length: 15 amino acids. This CDR3 reads CASSIQSQGFDEAFF. CDR3 in DNA: TGTGCCAGTAGTATACAGTCACAGGGATTTGATGAAGCTTTCTTT.

The rearrangement links TRBV11-2 to TRBJ2-7, with TRBD2 as a possible D gene (6 bases). Germline V gene lookup returns CDR1 SGHAT and CDR2 FQNNGV. V dropped 7 bases and J dropped 7 bases, with 17 bases sitting between them. This CDR3 comprises 13 residues. The CDR3 sequence: CASTPWGGGEQYF. The CDR3 nucleotides are TGTGCCAGCACCCCTTGGGGAGGAGGGGAGCAGTACTTC. The variable domain in full, completed from reference TRBV11-2 and TRBJ2-7, reads EAGVAQSPRYKIIEKRQSVAFWCNPISGHATLYWYQQILGQGPKLLIQFQNNGVVDDSQLPKDRFSAERLKGVDSTLKIQPAKLEDSAVYLCASTPWGGGEQYFGPGTRLTVT.

This clone was seen only a few times. The chain uses TRBV29-1 and TRBJ1-5; perhaps TRBD1 as D (5 bases). Germline V lookup: CDR1 SQVTM, CDR2 ANQGSEA. Trimming left V 7 bases short and J 9 bases short, with 25 bases between. The length of the CDR3 is 15 residues. CDR3 sequence reads: CSARTGTWGDGPQHF. The CDR3 DNA reads TGCAGCGCCCGTACCGGGACTTGGGGAGATGGGCCCCAGCATTTT.

The rearrangement uses TRBV4-1 and TRBJ1-5; TRBD1 matches at 8 bases. The CDR3 contains 16 residues. J lost 4 bases, V lost 4 bases, and 9 bases had no gene match. Germline-derived CDR1 and CDR2 are MGHRA and YSYEKL. The CDR3 is CASSLGTGTLNQPQHF. Written as DNA, the CDR3 is TGCGCCAGCAGCCTTGGGACAGGAACTTTAAATCAGCCCCAGCATTTT.

The chain joins TRBV11-2 to TRBJ2-7; maybe TRBD2 (6 bases). V shed 1 base and J shed 2 bases, with 12 bases lying between them. This CDR3 spans 15 amino acids. The V gene's germline CDR1 is SGHAT and CDR2 FQNNGV. CDR3 loop: CASSLGLVATYEQYF. CDR3 DNA: TGTGCCAGCAGCTTAGGACTAGTCGCCACCTACGAGCAGTACTTC.

In its sample, this clone was seen once. V is TRBV27 and J is TRBJ1-3; the D is unclear. Germline V gene sequence: CDR1 MNHEY, CDR2 SMNVEV (reference sequence). The CDR3 consists of 13 residues. Trimming stripped 5 bases from V and 0 bases from J, with 5 bases between. CDR3 sequence: CASSINSGNTIYF. The CDR3 DNA reads as TGTGCCAGCAGTATAAACTCTGGAAACACCATATATTTT.

The chain is built from TRBV11-3 and TRBJ2-1, with D possibly TRBD2 on 5 matching bases. CDR1 and CDR2 (germline): SGHNT, YENEEA. V lost 5 bases, J lost 0 bases, and 8 bases lay in between. This CDR3 is 14 amino acids long. The CDR3 bases are TGTGCCAGCAGCGCCACTAGCTCCTACAATGAGCAGTTCTTC. This gives the protein CASSATSSYNEQFF. The variable domain in full, with the rest retrieved from reference TRBV11-3 and TRBJ2-1, is EAGVVQSPRYKIIEKKQPVAFWCNPISGHNTLYWYLQNLGQGPELLIRYENEEAVDDSQLPKDRFSAERLKGVDSTLKIQPAELGDSAVYLCASSATSSYNEQFFGPGTRLTVL.

In its sample, this clone was seen once. This chain connects TRBV9 to TRBJ2-7; D is ambiguous. Between the trimmed V and J ends, which lost 0 bases and 0 bases, there was a span of 10 bases. Germline V gene data show CDR1 as SGDLS and CDR2 as YYNGEE. CDR3 length equals 15 residues. CDR3 residues: CASSVGQVSSYEQYF. The CDR3, as DNA: TGTGCCAGCAGCGTAGGGCAGGTAAGCTCCTACGAGCAGTACTTC.

As to this clone: Other nucleotide sequences from this sample produce the same CDR3. The chain has TRBV5-1 and TRBJ1-1; 9 nucleotides line up with TRBD1. After removal of 0 bases from V and 5 bases from J, the junction contained 5 bases not matched to a gene. From germline, CDR1 is SGHRS and CDR2 YFSETQ. The length of the CDR3 is 15 residues. The CDR3 DNA reads TGCGCCAGCAGCTTGGGGGGACAGGGAGGGACTGAAGCTTTCTTT. Its protein is CASSLGGQGGTEAFF.

This clone was observed a few times. This chain links TRBV18 with TRBJ2-5; D is possibly TRBD1 (7 bases). CDR1 and CDR2 from the germline V gene are KGHSH and LQKENI. V was clipped by 4 bases and J by 0 bases, with 12 bases between them. The CDR3 is 15 residues long. The CDR3 here is CASSQARGDQETQYF. DNA for the CDR3: TGTGCCAGCTCACAAGCCAGGGGGGACCAAGAGACCCAGTACTTC.

This chain links TRBV28 with TRBJ1-5; 10 positions match TRBD1. The CDR3 is 15 amino acids. J gave up 5 bases and V 5 bases, and 6 bases lay outside the gene matches. CDR1 is MDHEN, CDR2 SYDVKM, per germline. Written as DNA, the CDR3 is TGTGCCAGCAGTGCTTCCGGGACAGGGGATCAGCCCCAGCATTTT. Protein: CASSASGTGDQPQHF.

This chain connects TRBV2 to TRBJ1-5, with a tentative D call TRBD1 (5 bases). The CDR3 totals 15 residues. With 3 bases removed from V and 10 bases from J, the gap between germline ends came to 19 bases. Germline V gives CDR1 SNHLY, CDR2 FYNNEI. DNA of the CDR3: TGTGCCAGCAGTGAGGAGGGGACGGCCTATAGTCCCCAGCATTTT. Translation: CASSEEGTAYSPQHF.

The gene calls are TRBV28 and TRBJ1-1; 8 nucleotides agree with TRBD1. Germline loops: CDR1 MDHEN, CDR2 SYDVKM. The CDR3 totals 15 residues. Trimming took 3 bases from V and 0 from J; bases not matched to a gene: 3. Written as DNA, the CDR3 is TGTGCCAGCAGTTTGACAGGGGTCGTGAACACTGAAGCTTTCTTT. Translation: CASSLTGVVNTEAFF.

This clone occurred a few times. V usage is TRBV2 and J usage is TRBJ2-2, with 7 bases aligning to TRBD1. Germline V lookup: CDR1 SNHLY, CDR2 FYNNEI. The CDR3 has 15 residues. After removal of 1 base from V and 4 bases from J, the junction contained 3 bases not matched to a gene. The CDR3 region is CASSEVNRGTGELFF. CDR3 nucleotides: TGTGCCAGCAGTGAAGTGAACAGGGGCACCGGGGAGCTGTTTTTT.

To note about this clone: Other DNA sequences in this specimen translate into the identical CDR3. The rearrangement joins TRBV5-1 to TRBJ1-1, with 8 bases fitting TRBD1. This CDR3 has 14 residues. Trimming cost V 3 bases and J 4 bases; bases outside gene matches: 5. CDR1 and CDR2 (germline): SGHRS, YFSETQ. CDR3: CASSYGQGGTEAFF. In DNA, the CDR3 is TGCGCCAGCAGCTACGGACAGGGTGGCACTGAAGCTTTCTTT.

The rearrangement links TRBV11-2 to TRBJ2-2, with TRBD2 identical over 7 bases. The CDR3 is made up of 14 amino acids. V was clipped by 6 bases and J by 4 bases; unmatched bases: 5. Germline loops: CDR1 SGHAT, CDR2 FQNNGV. The DNA of the CDR3 is TGTGCCAGCAGTTGGACTAGGGCCACCGGGGAGCTGTTTTTT. Protein product: CASSWTRATGELFF.

The chain joins TRBV4-1 to TRBJ1-1; D is perhaps TRBD1 (6 bases). CDR3 length: 14 residues. Trimming took 2 bases from V and 4 from J, leaving 11 bases between them. Germline V gene sequence: CDR1 MGHRA, CDR2 YSYEKL. The CDR3: CASSQTNRATEAFF. The CDR3 DNA is TGCGCCAGCAGCCAAACTAACAGGGCCACTGAAGCTTTCTTT.

V usage is TRBV19 and J usage is TRBJ1-2, with D possibly TRBD1 on 5 matching bases. Germline CDR1 LNHDA, CDR2 SQIVND (reference sequence). Trimming took 5 bases from V and 8 from J, leaving 18 bases between them. This CDR3 has 14 residues. The DNA for the CDR3 is TGTGCCAGTAGTGCGGGACGCCGACGGGAGGGCTACACCTTC. Amino acid sequence: CASSAGRRREGYTF. The whole variable domain, remainder taken from reference TRBV19 and TRBJ1-2, is DGGITQSPKYLFRKEGQNVTLSCEQNLNHDAMYWYRQDPGQGLRLIYYSQIVNDFQKGDIAEGYSVSREKKESFPLTVTSAQKNPTAFYLCASSAGRRREGYTFGSGTRLTVV.

V and J are TRBV27 and TRBJ1-4; D is unresolved. V gave up 4 bases and J gave up 8 bases, with 14 bases separating them. From germline, CDR1 is MNHEY and CDR2 SMNVEV (reference sequence). The CDR3 consists of 14 residues. The CDR3 DNA sequence: TGTGCCAGCAGTTATCGGAGGGCCGGCGAAAAACTGTTTTTT. Translation: CASSYRRAGEKLFF.

The chain joins TRBV28 to TRBJ1-4, with 7 bases identical to TRBD1. Trimming removed 3 bases from V and 5 bases from J; junction bases left unmatched: 6. Germline values: CDR1 MDHEN, CDR2 SYDVKM. CDR3 length equals 15 residues. CDR3 nucleotide sequence: TGTGCCAGCAGTTTCTTAACAGGGGAGAATGAAAAACTGTTTTTT. Amino acids: CASSFLTGENEKLFF.

The V and J genes are TRBV6-2 or TRBV6-3 and TRBJ2-5; 10 nucleotides agree with TRBD2. The CDR3 has 17 amino acids. Germline loops: CDR1 MNHEY, CDR2 SVGEGT. The V segment lost 3 bases and the J segment 5 bases; nucleotides outside the gene matches: 12. Here the CDR3 reads CASSYEREGHSSETQYF. In DNA, the CDR3 is TGTGCCAGCAGTTATGAGCGGGAGGGCCATAGTAGCGAGACCCAGTACTTC.

This chain uses TRBV28 with TRBJ2-1; 7 bases align to TRBD1. Germline assignment: CDR1 MDHEN and CDR2 SYDVKM. The V and J ends lost 7 bases and 5 bases, in that order; junction bases with no gene match: 8. The CDR3 is 14 residues long. The CDR3 protein is CASKTGERHNEQFF. CDR3 nucleotide sequence: TGTGCCAGCAAAACAGGGGAGAGACACAATGAGCAGTTCTTC.

This clone was observed a handful of times. Relative to the germline gene, one junction end is altered; a read error may explain this. The chain links TRBV2 to TRBJ1-5, with D maybe TRBD1 (5 bases). The CDR3 is 15 residues long. CDR1 and CDR2 from the germline V gene are SNHLY and FYNNEI. CDR3 nucleotide sequence: TGTGCCAGCAGCGAAGCAGGGAGGAGCAATCAGCCCCAGCATTTT. Translation gives CASSEAGRSNQPQHF.

The rearrangement links TRBV19 to TRBJ1-1, with TRBD1 as a possible D gene (5 bases). CDR1 and CDR2 (germline): LNHDA, SQIVND (reference sequence). This CDR3 has 12 amino acids. V lost 6 bases and J lost 6, with 11 bases in between. In DNA form, the CDR3 reads TGTGCCAGTAGCGTATGGGGCTCTGAAGCTTTCTTT. This gives the protein CASSVWGSEAFF. The variable domain in full, with the rest retrieved from reference TRBV19 and TRBJ1-1, is DGGITQSPKYLFRKEGQNVTLSCEQNLNHDAMYWYRQDPGQGLRLIYYSQIVNDFQKGDIAEGYSVSREKKESFPLTVTSAQKNPTAFYLCASSVWGSEAFFGQGTRLTVV.